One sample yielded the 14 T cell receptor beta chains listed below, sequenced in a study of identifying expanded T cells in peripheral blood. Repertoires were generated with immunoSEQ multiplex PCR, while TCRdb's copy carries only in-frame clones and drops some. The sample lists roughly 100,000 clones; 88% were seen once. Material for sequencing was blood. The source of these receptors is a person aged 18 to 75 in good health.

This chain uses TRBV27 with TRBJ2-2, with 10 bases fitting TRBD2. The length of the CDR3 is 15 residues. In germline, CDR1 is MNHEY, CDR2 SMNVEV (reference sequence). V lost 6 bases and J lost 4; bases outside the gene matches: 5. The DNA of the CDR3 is TGTGCCAGCAGCCTAGCGGGAGTACCCACCGGGGAGCTGTTTTTT. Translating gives CASSLAGVPTGELFF.

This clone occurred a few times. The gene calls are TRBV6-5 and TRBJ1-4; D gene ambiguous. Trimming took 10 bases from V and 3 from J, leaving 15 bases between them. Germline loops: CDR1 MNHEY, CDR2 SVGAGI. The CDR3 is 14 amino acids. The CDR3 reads CATRRQAANEKLFF. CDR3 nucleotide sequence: TGTGCCACTCGGCGCCAAGCCGCTAATGAAAAACTGTTTTTT.

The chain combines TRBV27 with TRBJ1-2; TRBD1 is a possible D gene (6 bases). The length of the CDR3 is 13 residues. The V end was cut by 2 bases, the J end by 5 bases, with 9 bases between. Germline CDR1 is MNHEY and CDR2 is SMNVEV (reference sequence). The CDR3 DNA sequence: TGTGCCAGCAGTTTAAAGGGGGGGTATGGCTACACCTTC. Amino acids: CASSLKGGYGYTF.

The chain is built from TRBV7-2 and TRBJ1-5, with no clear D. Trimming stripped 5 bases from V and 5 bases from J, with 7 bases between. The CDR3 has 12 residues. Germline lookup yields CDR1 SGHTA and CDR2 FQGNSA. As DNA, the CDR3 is TGTGCCAGCAGCCCAGGACATCAGCCCCAGCATTTT. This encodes CASSPGHQPQHF.

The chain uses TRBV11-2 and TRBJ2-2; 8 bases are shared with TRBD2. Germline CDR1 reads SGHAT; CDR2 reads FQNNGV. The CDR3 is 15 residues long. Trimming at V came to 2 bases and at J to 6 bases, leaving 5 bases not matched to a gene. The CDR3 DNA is TGTGCCAGCAGCTTACAGCCCGGGAGGGCCGGGGAGCTGTTTTTT. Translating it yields CASSLQPGRAGELFF.

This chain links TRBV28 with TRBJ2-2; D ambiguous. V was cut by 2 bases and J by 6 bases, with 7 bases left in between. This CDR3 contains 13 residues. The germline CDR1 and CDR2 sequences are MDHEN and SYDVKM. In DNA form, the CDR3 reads TGTGCCAGCAGTTTACCCAGCTCCGGGGAGCTGTTTTTT. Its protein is CASSLPSSGELFF.

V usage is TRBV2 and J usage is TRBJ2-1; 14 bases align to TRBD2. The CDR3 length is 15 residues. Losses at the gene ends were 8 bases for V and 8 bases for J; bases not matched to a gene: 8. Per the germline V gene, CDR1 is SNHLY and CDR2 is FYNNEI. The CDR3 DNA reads TGTGCCAGCGGAGGGACTAGCGGGAGTCAGGATGAGCAGTTCTTC. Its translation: CASGGTSGSQDEQFF.

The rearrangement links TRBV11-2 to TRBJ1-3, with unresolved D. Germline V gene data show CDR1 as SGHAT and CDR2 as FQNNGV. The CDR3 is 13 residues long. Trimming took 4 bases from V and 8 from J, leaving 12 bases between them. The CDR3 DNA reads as TGTGCCAGCAGCTCCCGTCCGAGGGACACCATATATTTT. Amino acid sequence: CASSSRPRDTIYF.

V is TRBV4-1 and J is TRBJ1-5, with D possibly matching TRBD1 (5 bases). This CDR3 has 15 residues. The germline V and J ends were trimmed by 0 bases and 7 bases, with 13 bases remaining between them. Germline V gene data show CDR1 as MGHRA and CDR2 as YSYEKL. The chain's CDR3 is CASSQDEGHRQPQHF. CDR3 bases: TGCGCCAGCAGCCAAGATGAGGGGCATCGGCAGCCCCAGCATTTT.

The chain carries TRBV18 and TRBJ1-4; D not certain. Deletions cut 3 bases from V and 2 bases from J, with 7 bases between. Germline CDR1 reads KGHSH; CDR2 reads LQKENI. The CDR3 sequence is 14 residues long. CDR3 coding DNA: TGTGCCAGCTCACCTAGAGTTACTAATGAAAAACTGTTTTTT. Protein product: CASSPRVTNEKLFF.

The CDR3: CSARSQGRNIQYF. In DNA, the CDR3 is TGCAGCGCCAGAAGCCAGGGAAGGAACATTCAGTACTTC. The chain joins TRBV29-1 to TRBJ2-4; TRBD1 is a possible D gene (5 bases). Germline V gene sequence: CDR1 SQVTM, CDR2 ANQGSEA. With 7 bases removed from V and 7 bases from J, the gap between germline ends came to 17 bases. This CDR3 has 13 amino acids.

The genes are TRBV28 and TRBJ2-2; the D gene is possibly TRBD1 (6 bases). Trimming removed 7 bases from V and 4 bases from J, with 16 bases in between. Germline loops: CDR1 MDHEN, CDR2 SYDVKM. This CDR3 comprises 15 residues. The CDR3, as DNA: TGTGCCAGCACCTTGGTCAGGGGTATCACCGGGGAGCTGTTTTTT. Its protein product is CASTLVRGITGELFF.

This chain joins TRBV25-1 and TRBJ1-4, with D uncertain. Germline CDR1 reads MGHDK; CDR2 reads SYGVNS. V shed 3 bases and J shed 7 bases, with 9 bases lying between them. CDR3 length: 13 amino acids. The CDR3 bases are TGTGCCAGCAGTGAGTCAAATCTTGAAAAACTGTTTTTT. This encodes CASSESNLEKLFF. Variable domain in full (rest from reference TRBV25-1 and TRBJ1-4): EADIYQTPRYLVIGTGKKITLECSQTMGHDKMYWYQQDPGMELHLIHYSYGVNSTEKGDLSSESTVSRIRTEHFPLTLESARPSHTSQYLCASSESNLEKLFFGSGTQLSVL.

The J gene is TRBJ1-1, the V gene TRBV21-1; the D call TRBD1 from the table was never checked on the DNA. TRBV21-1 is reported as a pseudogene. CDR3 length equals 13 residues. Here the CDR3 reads CASSINRGTEAFF. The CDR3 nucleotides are TGTGCCAGCAGCATAAACAGGGGCACTGAAGCTTTCTTT.